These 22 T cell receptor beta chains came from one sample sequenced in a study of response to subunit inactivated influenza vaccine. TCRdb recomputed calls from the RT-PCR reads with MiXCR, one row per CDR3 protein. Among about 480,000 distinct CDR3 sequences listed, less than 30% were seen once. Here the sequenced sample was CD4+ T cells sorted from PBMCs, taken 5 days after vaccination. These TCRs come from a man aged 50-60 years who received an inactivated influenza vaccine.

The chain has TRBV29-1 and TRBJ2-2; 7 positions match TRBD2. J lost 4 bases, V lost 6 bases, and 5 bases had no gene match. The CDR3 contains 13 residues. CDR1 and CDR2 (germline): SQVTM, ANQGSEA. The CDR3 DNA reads TGCAGCGTCAGCACTAGCGCCACCGGGGAGCTGTTTTTT. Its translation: CSVSTSATGELFF.

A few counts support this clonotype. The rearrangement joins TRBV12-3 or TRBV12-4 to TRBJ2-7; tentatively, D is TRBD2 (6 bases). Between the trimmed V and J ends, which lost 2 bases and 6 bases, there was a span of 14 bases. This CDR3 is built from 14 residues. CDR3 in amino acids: CASSLRRATFEQYF. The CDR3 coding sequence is TGTGCCAGCAGTTTAAGGAGGGCCACCTTCGAGCAGTACTTC.

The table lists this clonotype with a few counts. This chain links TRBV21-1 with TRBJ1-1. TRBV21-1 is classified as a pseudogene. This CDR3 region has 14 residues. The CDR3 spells CASSKGVRNTEAFF. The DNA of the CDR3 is TGTGCCAGCAGCAAAGGGGTCAGGAACACTGAAGCTTTCTTT.

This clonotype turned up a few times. In nucleotides, the CDR3 is TGTGCCAGCAGCCTGCGGGGGGGCGGTGGGAATGAGCAGTTCTTC. Amino acids: CASSLRGGGGNEQFF. The V gene is TRBV12-3 or TRBV12-4, the J gene TRBJ2-1, with 9 bases matching TRBD2. CDR3 length: 15 amino acids. Unmatched junction bases numbered 10, after V lost 6 bases and J lost 7 bases.

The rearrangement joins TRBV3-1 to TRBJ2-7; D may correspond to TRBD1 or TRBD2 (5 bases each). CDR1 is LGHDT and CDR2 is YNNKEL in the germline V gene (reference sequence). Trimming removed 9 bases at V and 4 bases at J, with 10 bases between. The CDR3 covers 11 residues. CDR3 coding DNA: TGTGCCAGTGGGACGGAGTACGAGCAGTACTTC. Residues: CASGTEYEQYF.

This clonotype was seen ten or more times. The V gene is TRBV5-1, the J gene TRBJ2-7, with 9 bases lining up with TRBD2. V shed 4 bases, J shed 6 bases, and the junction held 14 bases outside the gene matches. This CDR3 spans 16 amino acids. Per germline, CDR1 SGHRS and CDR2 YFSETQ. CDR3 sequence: CASSPGWLAGPLEQYF. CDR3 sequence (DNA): TGCGCCAGCAGCCCCGGTTGGCTAGCGGGGCCCCTCGAGCAGTACTTC. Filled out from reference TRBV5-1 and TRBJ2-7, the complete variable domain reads KAGVTQTPRYLIKTRGQQVTLSCSPISGHRSVSWYQQTPGQGLQFLFEYFSETQRNKGNFPGRFSGRQFSNSRSEMNVSTLELGDSALYLCASSPGWLAGPLEQYFGPGTRLTVT.

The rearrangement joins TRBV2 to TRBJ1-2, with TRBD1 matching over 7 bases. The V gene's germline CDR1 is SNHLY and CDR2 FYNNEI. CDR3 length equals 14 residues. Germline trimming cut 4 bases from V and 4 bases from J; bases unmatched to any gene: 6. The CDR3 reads CASSGQGQGYGYTF. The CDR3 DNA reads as TGTGCCAGCAGTGGACAGGGACAAGGCTATGGCTACACCTTC. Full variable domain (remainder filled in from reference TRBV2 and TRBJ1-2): EPEVTQTPSHQVTQMGQEVILRCVPISNHLYFYWYRQILGQKVEFLVSFYNNEISEKSEIFDDQFSVERPDGSNFTLKIRSTKLEDSAMYFCASSGQGQGYGYTFGSGTRLTVV.

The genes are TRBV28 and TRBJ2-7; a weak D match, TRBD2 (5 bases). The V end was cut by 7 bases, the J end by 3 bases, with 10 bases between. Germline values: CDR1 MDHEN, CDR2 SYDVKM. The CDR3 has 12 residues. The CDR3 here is CASKTGIYEQYF. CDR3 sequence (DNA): TGTGCCAGCAAGACCGGGATCTACGAGCAGTACTTC.

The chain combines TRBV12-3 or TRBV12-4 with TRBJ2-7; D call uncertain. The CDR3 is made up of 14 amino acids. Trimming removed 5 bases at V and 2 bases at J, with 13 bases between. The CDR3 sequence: CASSREISPYEQYF. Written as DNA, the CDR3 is TGTGCCAGCAGTAGAGAAATCAGTCCCTACGAGCAGTACTTC.

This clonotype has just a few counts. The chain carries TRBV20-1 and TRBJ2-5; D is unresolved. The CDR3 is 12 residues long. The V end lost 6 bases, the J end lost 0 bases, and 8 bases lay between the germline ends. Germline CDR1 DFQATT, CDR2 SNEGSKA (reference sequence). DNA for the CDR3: TGCAGTGCCTCAGAAAACCAAGAGACCCAGTACTTC. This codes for CSASENQETQYF.

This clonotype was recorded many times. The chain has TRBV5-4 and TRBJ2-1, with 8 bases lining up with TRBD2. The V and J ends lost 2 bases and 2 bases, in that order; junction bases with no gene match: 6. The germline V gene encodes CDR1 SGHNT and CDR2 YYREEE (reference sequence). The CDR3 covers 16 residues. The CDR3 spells CASSFPHGRAYNEQFF. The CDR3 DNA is TGTGCCAGCAGCTTTCCCCACGGGAGGGCCTACAATGAGCAGTTCTTC.

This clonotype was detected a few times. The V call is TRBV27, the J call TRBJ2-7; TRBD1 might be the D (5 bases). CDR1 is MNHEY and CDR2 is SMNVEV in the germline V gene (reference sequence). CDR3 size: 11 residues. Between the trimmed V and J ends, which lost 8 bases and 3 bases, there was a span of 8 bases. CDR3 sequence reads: CASRRDYEQYF. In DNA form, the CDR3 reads TGTGCCAGCCGCAGGGACTACGAGCAGTACTTC.

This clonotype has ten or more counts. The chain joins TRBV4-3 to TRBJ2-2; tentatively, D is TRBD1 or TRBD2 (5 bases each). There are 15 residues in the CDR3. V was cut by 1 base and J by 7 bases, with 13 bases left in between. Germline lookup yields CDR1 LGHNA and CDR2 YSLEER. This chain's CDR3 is CASSQVWGFYGELFF. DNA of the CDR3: TGCGCCAGCAGCCAAGTTTGGGGGTTTTACGGGGAGCTGTTTTTT.

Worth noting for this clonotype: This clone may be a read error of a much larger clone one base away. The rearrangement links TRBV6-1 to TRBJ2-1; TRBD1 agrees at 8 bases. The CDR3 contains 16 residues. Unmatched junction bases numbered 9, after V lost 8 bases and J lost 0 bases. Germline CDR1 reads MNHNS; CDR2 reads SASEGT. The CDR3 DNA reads TGTGCCAGCTGCGCCCACGACAGGGGCTCCTACAATGAGCAGTTCTTC. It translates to CASCAHDRGSYNEQFF.

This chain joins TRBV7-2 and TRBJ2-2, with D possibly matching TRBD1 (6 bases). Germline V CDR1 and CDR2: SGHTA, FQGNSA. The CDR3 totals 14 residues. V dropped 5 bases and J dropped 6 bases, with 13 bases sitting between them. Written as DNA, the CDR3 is TGTGCCAGCAGCCCAGACAGGTGGGCCGGGGAGCTGTTTTTT. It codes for CASSPDRWAGELFF.

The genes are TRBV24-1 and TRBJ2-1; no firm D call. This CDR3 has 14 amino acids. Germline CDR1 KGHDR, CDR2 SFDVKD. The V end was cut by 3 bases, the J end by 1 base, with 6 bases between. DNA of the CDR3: TGTGCCACCAGTGATGTTGGTTCCTACAATGAGCAGTTCTTC. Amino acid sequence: CATSDVGSYNEQFF.

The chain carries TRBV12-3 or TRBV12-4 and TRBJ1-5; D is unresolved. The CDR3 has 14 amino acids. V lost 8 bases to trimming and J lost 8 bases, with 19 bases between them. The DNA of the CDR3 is TGTGCCAGCCTACCCGGGAGCTCCAGTGAGCCCCAGCATTTT. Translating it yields CASLPGSSSEPQHF.

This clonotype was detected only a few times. The CDR3 region is CASRAPGADTGELFF. The CDR3 region has the DNA TGCGCCAGCAGGGCCCCCGGGGCAGACACCGGGGAGCTGTTTTTT. This sequence joins TRBV5-1 and TRBJ2-2, with D tentatively TRBD1 or TRBD2 (5 bases each). The CDR3 sequence is 15 residues long. Germline V gene data show CDR1 as SGHRS and CDR2 as YFSETQ. V was trimmed by 5 bases and J by 3 bases, leaving 14 bases between them. The variable domain in full, with the rest retrieved from reference TRBV5-1 and TRBJ2-2, is KAGVTQTPRYLIKTRGQQVTLSCSPISGHRSVSWYQQTPGQGLQFLFEYFSETQRNKGNFPGRFSGRQFSNSRSEMNVSTLELGDSALYLCASRAPGADTGELFFGEGSRLTVL.

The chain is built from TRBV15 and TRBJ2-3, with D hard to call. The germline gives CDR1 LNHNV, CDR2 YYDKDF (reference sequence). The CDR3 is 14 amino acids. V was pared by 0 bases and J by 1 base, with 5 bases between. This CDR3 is CATSREAGTDTQYF. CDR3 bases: TGTGCCACCAGCAGAGAAGCCGGCACAGATACGCAGTATTTT.

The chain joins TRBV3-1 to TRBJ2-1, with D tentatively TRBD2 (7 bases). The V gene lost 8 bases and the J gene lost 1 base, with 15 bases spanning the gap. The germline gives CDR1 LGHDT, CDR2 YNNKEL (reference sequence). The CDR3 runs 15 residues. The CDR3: CASGMGGGSYNEQFF. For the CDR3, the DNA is TGTGCCAGCGGGATGGGAGGGGGTTCCTACAATGAGCAGTTCTTC.

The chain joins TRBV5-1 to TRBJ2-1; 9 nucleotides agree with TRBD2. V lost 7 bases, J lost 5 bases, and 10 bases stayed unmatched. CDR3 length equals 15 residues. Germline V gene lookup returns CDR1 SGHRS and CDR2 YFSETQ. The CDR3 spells CASWTAGGFHNEQFF. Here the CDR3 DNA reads TGCGCCAGCTGGACGGCGGGGGGGTTTCACAATGAGCAGTTCTTC.

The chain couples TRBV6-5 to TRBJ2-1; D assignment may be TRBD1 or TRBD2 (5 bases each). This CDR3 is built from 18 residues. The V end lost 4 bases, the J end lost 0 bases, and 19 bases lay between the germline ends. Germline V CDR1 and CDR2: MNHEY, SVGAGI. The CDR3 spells CASSSIRGRRSSYNEQFF. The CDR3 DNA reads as TGTGCCAGCAGTTCCATCCGGGGACGGCGGAGCTCCTACAATGAGCAGTTCTTC.